This entry describes one TCR beta chain. Trimming took 5 bases from V and 0 from J, leaving 12 bases between them. This CDR3 spans 15 amino acids. CDR1 SGHRS and CDR2 YFSETQ come from the germline V gene. Methods used by the authors: Using reference gene primer amplification, nucleated cell counts were estimated. Sequencing used immunoSEQ multiplex PCR; TCRdb keeps in-frame clones, though not all of them. V and J calls plus clone size are reproduced from that table; the DNA served to infer D and trimming. Of about 320,000 clones listed, more than 90% were seen once; the top ten hold 3.5% to 5%. Study members were between roughly 18 and 100 years old and lived in over 20 US regions. Membership in each cohort depended on participant-reported clinical history. Someone with COVID-19 had been met by exposed participants within 2 weeks before study entry. This record belongs to a study of blood T cell repertoires in COVID-19.

Sequenced material: PBMCs or T cells enriched from blood (not recorded which). The rearrangement links TRBV5-1 to TRBJ1-3, with D perhaps TRBD1 (5 bases). The TCR sequence derives from a woman aged 25 to 39 who had been exposed to COVID-19. The CDR3 sequence: CASSWRGSSGNTIYF. The CDR3 bases are TGCGCCAGCAGTTGGCGGGGCTCCTCTGGAAACACCATATATTTT.